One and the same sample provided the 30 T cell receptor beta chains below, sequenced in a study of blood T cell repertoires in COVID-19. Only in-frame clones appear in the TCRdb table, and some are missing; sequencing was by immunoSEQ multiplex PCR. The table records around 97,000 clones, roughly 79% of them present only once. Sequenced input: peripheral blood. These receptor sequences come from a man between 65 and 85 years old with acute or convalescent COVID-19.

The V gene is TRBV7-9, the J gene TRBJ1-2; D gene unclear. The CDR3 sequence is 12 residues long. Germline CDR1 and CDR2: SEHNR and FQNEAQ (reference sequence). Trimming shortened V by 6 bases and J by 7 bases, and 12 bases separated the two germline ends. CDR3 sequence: CASRLSGSGYTF. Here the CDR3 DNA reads TGTGCCAGCAGGTTGTCTGGTAGTGGCTACACCTTC.

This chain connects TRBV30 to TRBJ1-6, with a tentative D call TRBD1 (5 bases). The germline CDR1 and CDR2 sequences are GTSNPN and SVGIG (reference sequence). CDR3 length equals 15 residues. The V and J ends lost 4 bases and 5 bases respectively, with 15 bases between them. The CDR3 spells CAWTGGRVNNSPLHF. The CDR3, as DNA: TGTGCCTGGACCGGTGGCAGGGTCAATAATTCACCCCTCCACTTT.

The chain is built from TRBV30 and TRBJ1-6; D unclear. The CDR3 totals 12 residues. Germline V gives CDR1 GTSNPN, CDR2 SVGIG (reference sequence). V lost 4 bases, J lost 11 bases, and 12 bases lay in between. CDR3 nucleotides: TGTGCCTGGAACGGCCCAGGTGCACCCCTCCACTTT. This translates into CAWNGPGAPLHF.

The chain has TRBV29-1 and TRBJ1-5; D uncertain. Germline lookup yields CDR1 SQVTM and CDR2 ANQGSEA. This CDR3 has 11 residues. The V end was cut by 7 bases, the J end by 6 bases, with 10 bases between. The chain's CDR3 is CSAGEGQPQHF. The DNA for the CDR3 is TGCAGCGCAGGAGAGGGTCAGCCCCAGCATTTT.

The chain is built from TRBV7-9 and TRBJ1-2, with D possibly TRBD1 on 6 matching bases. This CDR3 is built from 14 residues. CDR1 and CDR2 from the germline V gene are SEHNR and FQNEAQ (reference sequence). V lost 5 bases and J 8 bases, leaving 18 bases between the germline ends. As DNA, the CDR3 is TGTGCCAGCAGCCTCGCTTCCCAGGGGTACGGCTACACCTTC. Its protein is CASSLASQGYGYTF.

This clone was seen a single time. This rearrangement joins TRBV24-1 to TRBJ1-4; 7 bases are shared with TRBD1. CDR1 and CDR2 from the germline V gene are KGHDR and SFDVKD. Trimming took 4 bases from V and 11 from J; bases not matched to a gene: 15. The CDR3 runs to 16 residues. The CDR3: CATSEKTTGASGKLFF. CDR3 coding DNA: TGTGCCACCAGTGAGAAAACCACAGGGGCCTCGGGGAAACTGTTTTTT.

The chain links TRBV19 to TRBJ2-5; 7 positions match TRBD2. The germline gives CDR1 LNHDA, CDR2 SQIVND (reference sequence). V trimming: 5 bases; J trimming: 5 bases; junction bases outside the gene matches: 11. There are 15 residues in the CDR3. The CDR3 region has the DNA TGTGCCAGTAGTGGGGCGGGGGACCTCCGGGAGACCCAGTACTTC. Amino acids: CASSGAGDLRETQYF.

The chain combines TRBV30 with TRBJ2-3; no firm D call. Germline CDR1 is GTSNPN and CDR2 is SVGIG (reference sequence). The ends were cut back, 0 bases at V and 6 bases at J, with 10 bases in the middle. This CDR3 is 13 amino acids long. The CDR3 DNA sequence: TGTGCCTGGAGTGTACGTCGAGGTGATACGCAGTATTTT. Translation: CAWSVRRGDTQYF.

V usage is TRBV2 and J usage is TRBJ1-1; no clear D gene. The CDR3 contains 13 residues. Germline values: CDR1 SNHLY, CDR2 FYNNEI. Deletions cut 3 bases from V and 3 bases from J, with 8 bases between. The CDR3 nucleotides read TGTGCCAGCAGTGAGTTGAGAGACACTGAAGCTTTCTTT. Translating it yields CASSELRDTEAFF.

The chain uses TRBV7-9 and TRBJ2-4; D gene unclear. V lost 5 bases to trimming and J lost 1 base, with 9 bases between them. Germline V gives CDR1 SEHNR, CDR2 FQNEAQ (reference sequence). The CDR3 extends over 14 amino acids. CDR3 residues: CASSHDWAKNIQYF. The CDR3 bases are TGTGCCAGCAGCCACGACTGGGCCAAAAACATTCAGTACTTC.

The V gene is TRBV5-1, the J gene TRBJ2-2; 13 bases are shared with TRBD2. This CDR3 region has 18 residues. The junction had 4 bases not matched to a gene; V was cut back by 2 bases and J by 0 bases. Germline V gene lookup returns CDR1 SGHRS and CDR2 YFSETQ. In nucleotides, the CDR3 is TGCGCCAGCAGCTTTGGTACTAGCGGGGGGGCGAACACCGGGGAGCTGTTTTTT. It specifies CASSFGTSGGANTGELFF.

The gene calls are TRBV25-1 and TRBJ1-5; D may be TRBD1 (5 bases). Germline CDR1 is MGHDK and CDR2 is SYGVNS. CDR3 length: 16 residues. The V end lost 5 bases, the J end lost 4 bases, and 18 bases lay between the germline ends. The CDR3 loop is CASSPAGQGENQPQHF. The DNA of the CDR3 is TGTGCCAGCAGTCCAGCAGGGCAGGGTGAAAATCAGCCCCAGCATTTT.

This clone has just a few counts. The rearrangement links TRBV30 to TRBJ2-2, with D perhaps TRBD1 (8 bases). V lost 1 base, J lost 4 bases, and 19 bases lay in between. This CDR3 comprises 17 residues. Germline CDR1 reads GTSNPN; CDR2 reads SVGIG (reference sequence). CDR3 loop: CAWSALFNRGGTGELFF. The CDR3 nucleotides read TGTGCCTGGAGTGCTCTCTTCAACAGGGGGGGCACCGGGGAGCTGTTTTTT.

Written as DNA, the CDR3 is TGTGCCAGCTCACCACCCACACAGCCCTACGAGCAGTACTTC. Translation gives CASSPPTQPYEQYF. The genes are TRBV18 and TRBJ2-7, with D unclear. Per germline, CDR1 KGHSH and CDR2 LQKENI. This CDR3 comprises 14 residues. With 0 bases removed from V and 2 bases from J, the gap between germline ends came to 8 bases.

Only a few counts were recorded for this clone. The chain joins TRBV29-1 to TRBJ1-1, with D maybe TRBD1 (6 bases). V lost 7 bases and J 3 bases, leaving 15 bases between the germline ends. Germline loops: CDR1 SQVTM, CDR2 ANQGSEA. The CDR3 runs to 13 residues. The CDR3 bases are TGCAGCGCCAACACAGGGAGCGACACTGAAGCTTTCTTT. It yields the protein CSANTGSDTEAFF.

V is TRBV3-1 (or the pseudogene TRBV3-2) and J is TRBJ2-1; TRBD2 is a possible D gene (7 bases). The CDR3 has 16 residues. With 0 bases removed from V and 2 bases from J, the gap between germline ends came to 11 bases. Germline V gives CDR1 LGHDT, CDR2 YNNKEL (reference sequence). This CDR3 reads CASSQEGRGPYNEQFF. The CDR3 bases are TGTGCCAGCAGCCAAGAAGGGCGGGGGCCCTACAATGAGCAGTTCTTC.

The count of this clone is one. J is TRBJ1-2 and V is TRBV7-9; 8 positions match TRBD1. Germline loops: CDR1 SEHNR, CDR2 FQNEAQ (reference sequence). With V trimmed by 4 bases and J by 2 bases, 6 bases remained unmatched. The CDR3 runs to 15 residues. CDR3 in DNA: TGTGCCAGCAGCTCCGGACAGGGAGTAAACTATGGCTACACCTTC. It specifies CASSSGQGVNYGYTF.

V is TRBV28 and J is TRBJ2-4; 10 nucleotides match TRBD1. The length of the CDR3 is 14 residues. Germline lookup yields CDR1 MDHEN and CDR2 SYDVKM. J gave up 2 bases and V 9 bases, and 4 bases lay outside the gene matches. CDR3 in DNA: TGTGCCAGTATGGGACAGGGGACCAAAAACATTCAGTACTTC. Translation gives CASMGQGTKNIQYF.

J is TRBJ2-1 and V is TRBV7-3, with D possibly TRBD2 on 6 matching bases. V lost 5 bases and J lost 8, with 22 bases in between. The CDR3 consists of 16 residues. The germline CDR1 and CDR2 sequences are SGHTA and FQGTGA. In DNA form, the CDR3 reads TGTGCCAGCAGCCTCCACGGCGGGATGAGGGTGGATGAGCAGTTCTTC. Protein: CASSLHGGMRVDEQFF. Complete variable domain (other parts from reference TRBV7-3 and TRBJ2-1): GAGVSQTPSNKVTEKGKYVELRCDPISGHTALYWYRQSLGQGPEFLIYFQGTGAADDSGLPNDRFFAVRPEGSVSTLKIQRTERGDSAVYLCASSLHGGMRVDEQFFGPGTRLTVL.

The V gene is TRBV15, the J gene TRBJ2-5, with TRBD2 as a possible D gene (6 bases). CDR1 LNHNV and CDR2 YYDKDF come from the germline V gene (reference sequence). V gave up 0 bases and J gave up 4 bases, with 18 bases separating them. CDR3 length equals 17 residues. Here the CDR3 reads CATSREPRSRGTETQYF. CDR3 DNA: TGTGCCACCAGCAGAGAGCCCCGGAGCCGCGGGACAGAGACCCAGTACTTC.

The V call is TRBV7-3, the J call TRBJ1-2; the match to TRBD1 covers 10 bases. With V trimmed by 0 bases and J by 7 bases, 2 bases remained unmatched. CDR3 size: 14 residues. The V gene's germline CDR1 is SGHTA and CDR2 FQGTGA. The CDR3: CASSLTGQGTGYTF. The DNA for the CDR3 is TGTGCCAGCAGCTTAACGGGACAGGGGACTGGCTACACCTTC.

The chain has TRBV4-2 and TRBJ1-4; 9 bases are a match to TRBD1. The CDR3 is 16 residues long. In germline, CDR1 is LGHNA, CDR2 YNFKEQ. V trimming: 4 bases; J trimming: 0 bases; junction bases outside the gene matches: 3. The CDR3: CASSRDRVTTNEKLFF. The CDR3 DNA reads TGTGCCAGCAGCCGGGACAGGGTCACAACTAATGAAAAACTGTTTTTT.

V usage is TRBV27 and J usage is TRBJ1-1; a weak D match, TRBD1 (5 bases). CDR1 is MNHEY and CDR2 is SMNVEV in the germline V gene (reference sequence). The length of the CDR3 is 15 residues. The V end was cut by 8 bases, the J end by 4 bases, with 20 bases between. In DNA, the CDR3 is TGTGCCAGCCAGAGAGGGGAGGGGCGAGTCACTGAAGCTTTCTTT. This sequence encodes CASQRGEGRVTEAFF.

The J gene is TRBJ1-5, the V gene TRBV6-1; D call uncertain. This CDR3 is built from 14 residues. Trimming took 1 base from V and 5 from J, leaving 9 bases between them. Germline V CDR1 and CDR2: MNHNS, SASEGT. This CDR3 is CASSEGSSYQPQHF. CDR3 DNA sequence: TGTGCCAGCAGTGAAGGCAGTTCTTATCAGCCCCAGCATTTT.

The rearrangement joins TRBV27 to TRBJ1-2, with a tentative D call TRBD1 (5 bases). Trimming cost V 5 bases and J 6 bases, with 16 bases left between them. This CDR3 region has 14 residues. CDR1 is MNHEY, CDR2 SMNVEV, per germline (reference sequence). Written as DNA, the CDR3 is TGTGCCAGCAGTAAACTCACACAGGAAAATGGCTACACCTTC. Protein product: CASSKLTQENGYTF.

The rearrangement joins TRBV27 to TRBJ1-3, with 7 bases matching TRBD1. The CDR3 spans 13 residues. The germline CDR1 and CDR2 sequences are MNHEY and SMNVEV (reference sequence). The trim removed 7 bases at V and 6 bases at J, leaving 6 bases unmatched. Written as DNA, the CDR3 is TGTGCCAGCAAACGGACAGGCCAAAACACCATATATTTT. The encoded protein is CASKRTGQNTIYF.

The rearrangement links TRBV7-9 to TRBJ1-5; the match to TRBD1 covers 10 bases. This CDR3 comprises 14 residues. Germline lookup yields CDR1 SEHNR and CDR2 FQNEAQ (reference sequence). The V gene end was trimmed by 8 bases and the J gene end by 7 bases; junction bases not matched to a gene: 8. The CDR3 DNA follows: TGTGCCAGCGGCCGGGGGACAGGGGACCAGCCCCAGCATTTT. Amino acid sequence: CASGRGTGDQPQHF. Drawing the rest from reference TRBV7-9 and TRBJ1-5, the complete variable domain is DTGVSQNPRHKITKRGQNVTFRCDPISEHNRLYWYRQTLGQGPEFLTYFQNEAQLEKSRLLSDRFSAERPKGSFSTLEIQRTEQGDSAMYLCASGRGTGDQPQHFGDGTRLSIL.

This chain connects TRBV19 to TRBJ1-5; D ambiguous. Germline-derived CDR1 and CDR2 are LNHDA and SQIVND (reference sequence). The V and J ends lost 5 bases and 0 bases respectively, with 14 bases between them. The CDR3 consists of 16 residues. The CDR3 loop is CASSGGGLYSNQPQHF. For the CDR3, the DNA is TGTGCCAGTAGTGGCGGAGGGTTGTATAGCAATCAGCCCCAGCATTTT.

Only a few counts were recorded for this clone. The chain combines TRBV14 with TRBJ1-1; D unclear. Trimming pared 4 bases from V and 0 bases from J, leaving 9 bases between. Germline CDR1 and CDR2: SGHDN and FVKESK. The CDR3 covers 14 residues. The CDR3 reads CASSRSGMNTEAFF. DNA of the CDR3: TGTGCCAGCAGCCGAAGCGGTATGAACACTGAAGCTTTCTTT.

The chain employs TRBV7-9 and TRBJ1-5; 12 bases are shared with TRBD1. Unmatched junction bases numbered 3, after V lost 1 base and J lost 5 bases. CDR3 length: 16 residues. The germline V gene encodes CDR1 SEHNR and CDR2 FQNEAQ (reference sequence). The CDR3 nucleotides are TGTGCCAGCAGCTTAGGGGGACAGGGGGCCCATCAGCCCCAGCATTTT. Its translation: CASSLGGQGAHQPQHF. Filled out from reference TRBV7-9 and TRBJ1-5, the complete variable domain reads DTGVSQNPRHKITKRGQNVTFRCDPISEHNRLYWYRQTLGQGPEFLTYFQNEAQLEKSRLLSDRFSAERPKGSFSTLEIQRTEQGDSAMYLCASSLGGQGAHQPQHFGDGTRLSIL.